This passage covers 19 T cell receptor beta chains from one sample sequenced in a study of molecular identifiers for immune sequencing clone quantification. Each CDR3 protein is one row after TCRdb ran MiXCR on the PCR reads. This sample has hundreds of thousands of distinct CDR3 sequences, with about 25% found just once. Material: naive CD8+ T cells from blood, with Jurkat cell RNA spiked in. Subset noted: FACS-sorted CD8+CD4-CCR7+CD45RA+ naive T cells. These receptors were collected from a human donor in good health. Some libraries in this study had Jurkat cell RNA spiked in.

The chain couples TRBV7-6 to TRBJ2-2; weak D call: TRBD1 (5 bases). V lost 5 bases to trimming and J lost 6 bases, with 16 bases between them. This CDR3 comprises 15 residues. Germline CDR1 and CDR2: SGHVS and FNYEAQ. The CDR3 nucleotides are TGTGCCAGCAGCGTGGACATGGAAGAGGCCGGGGAGCTGTTTTTT. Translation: CASSVDMEEAGELFF.

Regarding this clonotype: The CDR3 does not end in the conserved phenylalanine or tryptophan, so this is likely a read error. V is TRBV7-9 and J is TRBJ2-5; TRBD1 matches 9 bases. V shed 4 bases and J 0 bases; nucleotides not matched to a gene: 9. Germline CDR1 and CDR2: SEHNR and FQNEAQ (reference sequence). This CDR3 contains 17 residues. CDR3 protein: CASSSTGQGINQETQYL. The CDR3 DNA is TGTGCCAGCAGCTCAACGGGACAGGGTATCAACCAAGAGACCCAGTACCTC.

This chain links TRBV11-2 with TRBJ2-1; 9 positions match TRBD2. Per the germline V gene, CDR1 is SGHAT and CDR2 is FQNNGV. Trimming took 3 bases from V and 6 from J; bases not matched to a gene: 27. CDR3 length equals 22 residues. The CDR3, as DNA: TGTGCCAGCAGCTTCTACCGCCCCCCAGGTCCCGGGCGGCGGGGGGGCTCCAATGAGCAGTTCTTC. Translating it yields CASSFYRPPGPGRRGGSNEQFF.

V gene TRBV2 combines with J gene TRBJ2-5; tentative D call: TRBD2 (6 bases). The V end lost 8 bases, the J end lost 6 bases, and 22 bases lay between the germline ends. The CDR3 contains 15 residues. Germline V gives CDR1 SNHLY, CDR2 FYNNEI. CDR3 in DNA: TGTGCCAGCGGTCCATGGGAGGCTATACAACAGACCCAGTACTTC. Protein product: CASGPWEAIQQTQYF.

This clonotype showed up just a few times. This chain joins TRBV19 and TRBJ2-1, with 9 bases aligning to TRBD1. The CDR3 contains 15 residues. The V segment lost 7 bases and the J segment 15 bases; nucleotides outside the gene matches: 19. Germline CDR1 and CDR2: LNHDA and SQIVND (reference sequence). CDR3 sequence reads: CASTRAGTGRDHWFF. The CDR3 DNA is TGTGCCAGTACTCGGGCCGGGACAGGGAGGGACCATTGGTTCTTC.

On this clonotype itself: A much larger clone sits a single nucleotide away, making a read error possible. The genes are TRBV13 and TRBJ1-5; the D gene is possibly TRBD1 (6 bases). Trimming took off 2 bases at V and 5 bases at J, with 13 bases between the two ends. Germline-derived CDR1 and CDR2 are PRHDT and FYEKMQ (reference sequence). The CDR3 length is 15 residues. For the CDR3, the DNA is TGTGCCAGCAGCTTATCGGGGGGGGCTTATCAGCCCCAGCATTTT. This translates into CASSLSGGAYQPQHF. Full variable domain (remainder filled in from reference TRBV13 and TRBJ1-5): AAGVIQSPRHLIKEKRETATLKCYPIPRHDTVYWYQQGPGQDPQFLISFYEKMQSDKGSIPDRFSAQQFSDYHSELNMSSLELGDSALYFCASSLSGGAYQPQHFGDGTRLSIL.

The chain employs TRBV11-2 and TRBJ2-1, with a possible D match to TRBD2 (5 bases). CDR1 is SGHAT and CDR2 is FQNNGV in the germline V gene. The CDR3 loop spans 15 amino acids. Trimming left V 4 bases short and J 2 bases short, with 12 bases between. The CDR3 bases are TGTGCCAGCAGCTCAGTCGAGCGGACCTACAATGAGCAGTTCTTC. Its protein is CASSSVERTYNEQFF.

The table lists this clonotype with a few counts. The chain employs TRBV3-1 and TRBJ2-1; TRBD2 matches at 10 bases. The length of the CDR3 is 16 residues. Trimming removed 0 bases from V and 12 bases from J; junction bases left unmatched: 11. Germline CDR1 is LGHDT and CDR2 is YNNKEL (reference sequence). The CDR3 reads CASSQEGSSGRLGQFF. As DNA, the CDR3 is TGTGCCAGCAGCCAAGAAGGGAGTAGCGGGAGGCTAGGGCAGTTCTTC.

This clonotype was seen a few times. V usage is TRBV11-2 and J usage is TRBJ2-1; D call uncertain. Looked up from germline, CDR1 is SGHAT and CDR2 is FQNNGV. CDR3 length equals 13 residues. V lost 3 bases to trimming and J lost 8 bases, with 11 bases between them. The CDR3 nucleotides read TGTGCCAGCAGCTTTGAGCCGGGCTATGAGCAGTTCTTC. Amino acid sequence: CASSFEPGYEQFF.

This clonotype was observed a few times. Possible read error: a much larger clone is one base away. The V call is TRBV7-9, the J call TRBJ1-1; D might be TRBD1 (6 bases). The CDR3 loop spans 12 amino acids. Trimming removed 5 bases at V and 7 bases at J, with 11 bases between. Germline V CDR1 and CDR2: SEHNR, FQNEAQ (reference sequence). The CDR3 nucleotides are TGTGCCAGCAGCGGACAGACAGGTGAAGCTTTCTTT. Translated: CASSGQTGEAFF.

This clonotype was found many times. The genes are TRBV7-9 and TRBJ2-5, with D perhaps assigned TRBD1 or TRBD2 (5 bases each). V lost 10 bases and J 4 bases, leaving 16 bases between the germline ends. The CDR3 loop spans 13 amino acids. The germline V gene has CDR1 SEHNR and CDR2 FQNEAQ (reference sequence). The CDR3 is CATGYSGGETQYF. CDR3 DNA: TGTGCCACAGGGTACAGCGGTGGAGAGACCCAGTACTTC.

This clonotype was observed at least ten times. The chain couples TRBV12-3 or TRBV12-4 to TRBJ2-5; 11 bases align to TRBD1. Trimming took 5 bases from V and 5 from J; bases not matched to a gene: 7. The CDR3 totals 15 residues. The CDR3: CASSPRDRGLETQYF. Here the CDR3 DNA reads TGTGCCAGCAGTCCCCGGGACAGGGGGTTGGAGACCCAGTACTTC.

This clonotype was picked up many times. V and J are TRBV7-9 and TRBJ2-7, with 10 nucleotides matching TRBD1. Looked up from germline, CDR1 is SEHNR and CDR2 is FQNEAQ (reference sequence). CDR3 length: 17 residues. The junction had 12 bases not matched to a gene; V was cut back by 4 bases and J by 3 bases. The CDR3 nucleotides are TGTGCCAGCAGCTCAACGTATGTTGGGACAGGGGACTACGAGCAGTACTTC. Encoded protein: CASSSTYVGTGDYEQYF.

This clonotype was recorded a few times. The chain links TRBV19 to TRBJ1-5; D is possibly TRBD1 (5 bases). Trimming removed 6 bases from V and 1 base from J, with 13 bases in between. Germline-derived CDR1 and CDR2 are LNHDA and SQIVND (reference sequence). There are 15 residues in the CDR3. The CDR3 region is CASSRFGGSNQPQHF. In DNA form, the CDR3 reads TGTGCCAGTAGCCGATTTGGGGGAAGCAATCAGCCCCAGCATTTT.

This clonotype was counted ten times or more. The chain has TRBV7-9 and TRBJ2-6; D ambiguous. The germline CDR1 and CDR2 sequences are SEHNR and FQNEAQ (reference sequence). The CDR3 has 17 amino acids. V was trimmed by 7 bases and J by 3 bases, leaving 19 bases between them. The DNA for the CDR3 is TGTGCCAGCATCGCCGTACCGGGCGCCGATGGGGCCAACGTCCTGACTTTC. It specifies CASIAVPGADGANVLTF.

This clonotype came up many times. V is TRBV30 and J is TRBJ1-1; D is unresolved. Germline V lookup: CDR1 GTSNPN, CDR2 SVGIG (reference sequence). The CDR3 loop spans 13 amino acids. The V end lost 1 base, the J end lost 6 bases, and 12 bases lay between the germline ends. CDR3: CAWSASGWAEAFF. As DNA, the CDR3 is TGTGCCTGGAGTGCCTCTGGTTGGGCTGAAGCTTTCTTT.

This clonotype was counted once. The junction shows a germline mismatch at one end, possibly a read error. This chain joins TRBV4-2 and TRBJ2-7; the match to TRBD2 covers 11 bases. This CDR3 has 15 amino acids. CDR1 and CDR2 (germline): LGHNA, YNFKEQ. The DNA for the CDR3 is TGTGCCAGCAGCCAAGAGTTAGCGGGAGGGCCTGAGCAGCACTTC. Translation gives CASSQELAGGPEQHF.

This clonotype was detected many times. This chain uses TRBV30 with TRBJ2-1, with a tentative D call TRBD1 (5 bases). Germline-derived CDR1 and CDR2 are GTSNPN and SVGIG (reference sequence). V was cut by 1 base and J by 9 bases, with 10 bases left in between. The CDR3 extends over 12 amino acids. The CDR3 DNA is TGTGCCTGGAGTGCCCAGGGAACTGAGCAGTTCTTC. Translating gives CAWSAQGTEQFF. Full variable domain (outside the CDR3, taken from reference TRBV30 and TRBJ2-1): SQTIHQWPATLVQPVGSPLSLECTVEGTSNPNLYWYRQAAGRGLQLLFYSVGIGQISSEVPQNLSASRPQDRQFILSSKKLLLSDSGFYLCAWSAQGTEQFFGPGTRLTVL.

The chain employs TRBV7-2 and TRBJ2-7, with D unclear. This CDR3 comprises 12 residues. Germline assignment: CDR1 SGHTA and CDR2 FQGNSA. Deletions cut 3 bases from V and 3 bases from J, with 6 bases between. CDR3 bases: TGTGCCAGCAGCTTCTCAATCTACGAGCAGTACTTC. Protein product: CASSFSIYEQYF.